This entry describes one T cell receptor beta chain. The data are from a study of cytomegalovirus exposure and HLA in healthy donors. Between the trimmed V and J ends, which lost 5 bases and 2 bases, there was a span of 15 bases. CDR1 and CDR2 (germline): MDHEN, SYDVKM. This CDR3 comprises 15 residues. It was with 60 Vbeta and 13 Jbeta primers that the PCR ran. Data came from immunoSEQ multiplex PCR; TCRdb stores just in-frame clones and leaves some out. The repertoire holds over 150,000 clones, with around 79% as singletons. Sequenced input: PBMCs. The rearrangement uses TRBV28 and TRBJ1-2; D might be TRBD1 (6 bases). This receptor was taken from a woman in her thirties or forties in good health and CMV-seropositive. This chain's CDR3 is CASSPGRGKNYGYTF. The CDR3 DNA is TGTGCCAGCAGTCCCGGCAGGGGTAAAAACTATGGCTACACCTTC.